Detailed here is one T cell receptor (beta chain). This clonotype was recorded at least ten times. Its target antigen remains unknown. A read error is possible here, since a much larger clone lies one base away. This entry comes from a study of Graves' ophthalmopathy and Graves' hyperthyroidism (dated by TCRdb to the late 2010s). About the study as a whole: Peripheral blood was collected at initial diagnosis, prior to any treatment. An independent validation cohort comprised 18 to 20 hyperthyroidism patients and 15 to 17 patients who later progressed from hyperthyroidism to ophthalmopathy. To tell Graves' ophthalmopathy apart from Graves' hyperthyroidism, and to predict which patients would progress to ophthalmopathy, the study relied on TCR beta repertoire signatures. The roughly 94 discovery patients were randomly divided into training and test sets at a 7:3 ratio. In total, approximately 130 blood samples were TCR-sequenced: 43 ophthalmopathy, 75 hyperthyroidism and around 17 hyperthyroidism-to-ophthalmopathy patients. To explore V-J signatures that distinguish ophthalmopathy from hyperthyroidism, a discovery set of about a hundred patients was enrolled, made up of 40 to 45 with ophthalmopathy and some 58 with stable hyperthyroidism. Once sampling was done, hyperthyroidism patients were given methimazole at a starting dose of 30 mg daily, while ophthalmopathy patients were given high-dose intravenous methylprednisolone. In about six hyperthyroidism patients, the T-cell repertoires found in thyroid tissue were compared with those found in blood. Overall study outcomes, separate from this receptor: In validation, the model predicted ophthalmopathy progression with about 64% sensitivity and approximately 72% specificity; fewer than 15 predicted patients were CT-confirmed with GO in a median of 6.5 months. Most expanded thyroid clonotypes with a frequency above 0.001 also appeared in blood, which suggests that blood repertoires may reflect the immune response in the thyroid. The 13-signature model separated ophthalmopathy from stable hyperthyroidism with roughly 88% sensitivity and about 81% specificity in cross-validation, and 80%/75% in the test set. Sample size was not predetermined statistically, and investigators were not blinded to group allocation.

For repertoire sequencing, TCR beta CDR3 regions were amplified from RNA transcripts. The first round of RT-PCR was done with HTBI primers and the Qiagen OneStep RT-PCR kit, and was followed by a second round of multiplex PCR, then size selection and purification. Libraries were sequenced on an Illumina HiSeq2000 using paired-end 100 bp reads. The authors' analysis ran thus. SOAPnuke was used to process the reads, throwing out any read that had adapters, had uncalled bases, had a mean Phred below 15, or lacked an exact constant-primer or identifier match. High-quality paired reads were merged with COPE v1.2.5. Each unique nucleotide sequence was defined as a clonotype, and clonotypes were aligned to IMGT TRB V, D and J references with MiTCR v1.1. The analysis was limited to V-J combinations with a frequency above 0.0001, which together covered 99% to 99.2% of the repertoires. A TCR clonal expansion and chaos score per V-J combination was defined as the ratio of F50 clonal expansion to chaos observed in the TCRdist matrix. Welch's t-statistics and random forest were used to reduce the features to around 13 V-J combinations, which were then used as input to a naive Bayes classifier. The similarity between thyroid and blood repertoires was quantified using the Morisita-Horn index. The public reads were run again by TCRdb, first through fastp at Q25 and then through MiXCR, and only productive beta chains were kept. CDR3 protein sequences are deduplicated, and each keeps its most common genes and DNA. The V and J calls and clone size come from TCRdb's table, not from the authors' own analysis. The sample includes hundreds of thousands of distinct CDR3 sequences, with under 25% observed a single time. The leading ten clones occupy 3% of the sample.

Hyperthyroidism was defined as stable when no progression to ophthalmopathy occurred within 18 months of follow-up. Hyperthyroidism patients were newly diagnosed, with disease duration under 2 months, and aged 18 to 65 years. Anyone with other autoimmune diseases, uncontrolled infections, pregnancy or lactation was excluded from the study. Diagnosis was based on clinical symptoms, serum thyroxine, TRAb, thyroid ultrasound and orbital computed tomography. Ficoll-Paque density gradient centrifugation was used to isolate PBMCs from about 9.4 ml of fresh peripheral blood. Total RNA was extracted using Trizol reagent, and RNA quality was checked on an Agilent 2100 Bioanalyzer. This clonotype was obtained from a woman aged 18-29 years with stable Graves' hyperthyroidism. Donor details come from another sample of the same person, matched by shared clones. The material sequenced was peripheral blood.

The DNA sequence reads TGTGCCAGCAGCCCGGGACAGACGAACACTGAAGCTTTCTTT. Translated, it reads CASSPGQTNTEAFF. Recombination joined TRBV7-2 with TRBJ1-1; TRBD1 agrees with 7 junctional bases. Looking up the germline V gene yields CDR1 SGHTA and CDR2 FQGNSA. Unmatched junction bases come to 4, with V trimmed by 5 bases and J by 1 base. CDR3 length: 14 amino acids, cysteine to phenylalanine. Only the CDR3 DNA is retained, 42 bases long and in frame from the first base.